This TCR beta chain was captured by sequencing in a study of CD8+CD57+ T cells in acquired aplastic anemia. Across the study: The DNA of sorted CD4+ and CD8+ cells averaged roughly 3.2 ug. Study results and caveats: Patients and controls shared twenty-nine CD8+ CDR3 sequences. Between patients and controls, CD8+ Simpson's diversity did not vary significantly.

This CDR3 comprises 14 residues. Trimming took 6 bases from V and 5 from J, leaving 17 bases between them. Profiling of TCR beta VDJ combinations and CDR3 sequences used genomic DNA as template. TCRdb re-analysed the reads in MiXCR, keeping a single row per CDR3 protein. The sample records approximately 200,000 distinct CDR3 sequences, roughly 50% being singletons. Patients included in sequencing had previously demonstrated CD8+CD57+ cell expansion by flow cytometry. Blood sampling was performed on the patients, and none of them had received therapy by then. For this clonotype: The antigen is unknown.

The origin of this receptor is a human donor with aplastic anemia. The V and J genes are TRBV12-3 or TRBV12-4 and TRBJ2-7; a possible D gene is TRBD2 (5 bases). Input material: sorted CD4+, CD8+, or CD8+CD57+ T cells (not recorded which) from PBMCs. CDR3 bases: TGTGCCAGCAGCCCAACGGGGAGCCAGAACGAGCAGTACTTC. Residues: CASSPTGSQNEQYF.